These 25 T cell receptor beta chains were all obtained from the same sample, sequenced in a study of Graves' ophthalmopathy and Graves' hyperthyroidism (dated by TCRdb to between 2018 and 2020). These reads were obtained on an Illumina HiSeq 2000. For repertoire sequencing, the TCR beta CDR3 regions were amplified from RNA transcripts. HTBI primers and the Qiagen OneStep RT-PCR kit were used in a first-round RT-PCR, which was followed by a second-round multiplex PCR, size selection and purification. The public sequencing data were trimmed at Q25 with fastp and processed into clonotypes with MiXCR by TCRdb, which kept only in-frame beta chains. All rows with the same CDR3 protein become a single entry with the most common DNA and genes. The table for this sample lists roughly 500,000 distinct CDR3 sequences; approximately 14% of them were counted only once. The ten largest clones capture about a tenth of the sample.

The sample consisted of blood. The receptors derive from a woman in her twenties or thirties with Graves' ophthalmopathy. Donor details come from another sample of the same person, matched by shared clones.

A word on this clonotype: Being one base from a much bigger clone, this may be a read error. V and J are TRBV20-1 and TRBJ1-2; 7 bases map to TRBD1. Germline V gene data show CDR1 as DFQATT and CDR2 as SNEGSKA (reference sequence). The CDR3 has 13 residues. CDR3 DNA: TGCAGTGCTCCTCTGGCGACAGGGCCCGGCTACATCTTC. It yields the protein CSAPLATGPGYIF.

With respect to this clonotype: Its ends do not fully match the called genes, so a read error is possible. The chain combines TRBV6-4 with TRBJ2-2; TRBD1 matches at 10 bases. This CDR3 is 17 amino acids long. CDR1 and CDR2 from the germline V gene are MRHNA and SNTAGT. The CDR3 here is CANSVLRRTGGFGELFF. The CDR3 coding sequence is TGTGCCAACAGTGTACTCCGACGGACAGGGGGTTTCGGGGAGCTGTTTTTT.

This clonotype has a count of ten or more. The chain carries TRBV2 and TRBJ1-1; D remains ambiguous. The length of the CDR3 is 12 residues. Between the trimmed V and J ends, which lost 4 bases and 4 bases, there was a span of 7 bases. Per the germline V gene, CDR1 is SNHLY and CDR2 is FYNNEI. This chain's CDR3 is CASSAVGTEAFF. For the CDR3, the DNA is TGTGCCAGCAGTGCCGTGGGCACTGAAGCTTTCTTT.

In its sample, this clonotype was seen many times. This chain joins TRBV7-2 and TRBJ1-1, with no clear D. CDR1 SGHTA and CDR2 FQGNSA come from the germline V gene. The CDR3 is 14 residues long. The V gene lost 0 bases and the J gene lost 1 base, with 6 bases spanning the gap. CDR3 in amino acids: CASSLASGNTEAFF. In DNA form, the CDR3 reads TGTGCCAGCAGCTTAGCAAGTGGGAACACTGAAGCTTTCTTT.

This clonotype appeared many times. The chain uses TRBV12-3 or TRBV12-4 and TRBJ2-7, with 8 bases lining up with TRBD2. The CDR3 is made up of 14 amino acids. V was clipped by 5 bases and J by 2 bases; unmatched bases: 5. The CDR3 region is CASSKRGSTYEQYF. The CDR3 DNA is TGTGCCAGCAGTAAGCGGGGGTCAACCTACGAGCAGTACTTC.

The gene calls are TRBV11-2 and TRBJ1-3; the D gene is possibly TRBD1 (5 bases). Germline assignment: CDR1 SGHAT and CDR2 FQNNGV. The CDR3 covers 16 residues. V lost 3 bases, J lost 2 bases, and 14 bases lay in between. This CDR3 is CASSLRPEGPGNTIYF. The CDR3 coding sequence is TGTGCCAGCAGCTTGAGGCCCGAGGGGCCTGGAAACACCATATATTTT.

This clonotype appeared many times. CDR3 protein: CASSYWAGDANTGELFF. In nucleotides, the CDR3 is TGTGCCAGCAGTTACTGGGCGGGGGACGCGAACACCGGGGAGCTGTTTTTT. V gene TRBV6-5 combines with J gene TRBJ2-2; TRBD2 agrees at 7 bases. V dropped 1 base and J dropped 0; count of bases not matched to a gene: 5. The germline CDR1 and CDR2 sequences are MNHEY and SVGAGI. The CDR3 loop spans 17 amino acids.

This clonotype was recorded a few times. The gene calls are TRBV12-3 or TRBV12-4 and TRBJ1-2; D remains ambiguous. V shed 1 base and J shed 4 bases, with 10 bases lying between them. The CDR3 covers 14 residues. The DNA for the CDR3 is TGTGCCAGCAGTTTAGTGAAGGGAGGCTATGGCTACACCTTC. This encodes CASSLVKGGYGYTF.

This clonotype was counted many times. V gene TRBV6-2 or TRBV6-3 combines with J gene TRBJ1-6, with TRBD1 matching 7 bases. Germline loops: CDR1 MNHEY, CDR2 SVGEGT. The J segment lost 5 bases and the V segment lost 6 bases, leaving 7 bases of the junction unmatched. The length of the CDR3 is 15 residues. Here the CDR3 DNA reads TGTGCCAGCAGACTACGGGACAGAGATAATTCACCCCTCCACTTT. It codes for CASRLRDRDNSPLHF.

A remark on this clonotype: As the CDR3 is not closed by the conserved phenylalanine or tryptophan, this likely results from a read error. The J gene is TRBJ2-7, the V gene TRBV6-2 or TRBV6-3; 11 bases match TRBD2. The CDR3 runs to 18 residues. The V and J ends lost 5 bases and 0 bases, in that order; junction bases with no gene match: 12. Germline CDR1 and CDR2: MNHEY and SVGEGT. The CDR3 sequence: CASSRYGTSGPSSYEQYD. As DNA, the CDR3 is TGTGCCAGCAGTAGATACGGGACTAGCGGCCCGAGCTCCTACGAGCAGTACGAC.

The chain recombines TRBV11-1 with TRBJ2-2, with D possibly matching TRBD1 (6 bases). There are 16 residues in the CDR3. V lost 3 bases and J lost 4, with 15 bases in between. Germline V gene sequence: CDR1 SGHAT, CDR2 FQDESV (reference sequence). The CDR3: CASSFLRTDFTGELFF. The DNA for the CDR3 is TGTGCCAGCAGCTTCCTGCGGACAGATTTCACCGGGGAGCTGTTTTTT.

This chain links TRBV27 with TRBJ2-7, with TRBD1 identical over 9 bases. V shed 5 bases and J 2 bases; nucleotides not matched to a gene: 13. CDR1 is MNHEY and CDR2 is SMNVEV in the germline V gene (reference sequence). This CDR3 contains 17 residues. CDR3 protein: CASSTSYGTGPPYEQYF. The CDR3, as DNA: TGTGCCAGCAGTACCTCTTACGGGACAGGGCCCCCCTACGAGCAGTACTTC.

V is TRBV12-5 and J is TRBJ2-7; D gene uncertain. Trimming stripped 1 base from V and 5 bases from J, with 9 bases between. The CDR3 has 13 residues. The germline V gene has CDR1 LGHNT and CDR2 FRNRAP. As DNA, the CDR3 is TGTGCTAGTGGTTTGGGGGAAATGGACGAGCAGTACTTC. Translating gives CASGLGEMDEQYF.

This clonotype was recorded many times. The rearrangement joins TRBV6-1 to TRBJ1-1; D is uncertain. V was trimmed by 0 bases and J by 1 base, leaving 9 bases between them. The CDR3 spans 15 residues. CDR1 and CDR2 (germline): MNHNS, SASEGT. The CDR3 bases are TGTGCCAGCAGTGAAGCGCGAGTAGGGAACACTGAAGCTTTCTTT. Encoded protein: CASSEARVGNTEAFF.

This clonotype showed up many times. The chain couples TRBV5-1 to TRBJ1-1; TRBD1 matches 8 bases. CDR1 and CDR2 (germline): SGHRS, YFSETQ. The J segment lost 3 bases and the V segment lost 0 bases, leaving 10 bases of the junction unmatched. This CDR3 region has 17 residues. CDR3 DNA sequence: TGCGCCAGCAGCTTGGGGTGGACAGGGAGGATGGACACTGAAGCTTTCTTT. Translating it yields CASSLGWTGRMDTEAFF.

This chain connects TRBV6-1 to TRBJ2-5; weak D call: TRBD2 (6 bases). V was cut by 1 base and J by 1 base, with 10 bases left in between. Germline V lookup: CDR1 MNHNS, CDR2 SASEGT. The CDR3 sequence is 15 residues long. This chain's CDR3 is CASSEGGGSQETQYF. The DNA for the CDR3 is TGTGCCAGCAGTGAAGGAGGAGGGTCCCAAGAGACCCAGTACTTC.

V and J are TRBV6-5 and TRBJ2-6; D ambiguous. Trimming took off 2 bases at V and 0 bases at J, with 5 bases between the two ends. Germline CDR1 reads MNHEY; CDR2 reads SVGAGI. This CDR3 is built from 15 residues. CDR3 protein: CASSYGPSGANVLTF. CDR3 in DNA: TGTGCCAGCAGTTACGGACCCTCTGGGGCCAACGTCCTGACTTTC.

This clonotype was found a few times. A much larger clone is a single base away; this may be a read error. The chain has TRBV6-1 and TRBJ2-4; TRBD1 agrees at 11 bases. CDR1 and CDR2 (germline): MNHNS, SASEGT. This CDR3 is 16 amino acids long. For the CDR3, the DNA is TGTGCCAGCAGTAGGACAGGGGGCCTTGTCAAAAACATTAAGTACTTC. This encodes CASSRTGGLVKNIKYF.

This rearrangement joins TRBV20-1 to TRBJ1-2, with TRBD1 as a possible D gene (5 bases). This CDR3 has 16 amino acids. The V end was cut by 0 bases, the J end by 8 bases, with 22 bases between. Per the germline V gene, CDR1 is DFQATT and CDR2 is SNEGSKA (reference sequence). This CDR3 reads CSARDREGLPIWGYTF. The CDR3 coding sequence is TGCAGTGCTAGAGATCGAGAGGGACTCCCTATTTGGGGCTACACCTTC.

This clonotype came up many times. The rearrangement uses TRBV11-2 and TRBJ2-7; D not resolved. The V gene's germline CDR1 is SGHAT and CDR2 FQNNGV. V lost 9 bases to trimming and J lost 1 base, with 13 bases between them. The CDR3 runs to 13 residues. The CDR3 protein is CASSRASSYEQYF. The CDR3 nucleotides are TGTGCCAGTTCCCGGGCGTCTTCCTACGAGCAGTACTTC.

Only a few counts were recorded for this clonotype. The V and J genes are TRBV10-3 and TRBJ2-7, with 10 bases matching TRBD2. Trimming at V came to 3 bases and at J to 3 bases, leaving 8 bases not matched to a gene. The CDR3 totals 16 residues. Germline CDR1 and CDR2: ENHRY and SYGVKD. This CDR3 reads CAISDRTLAGDYEQYF. The CDR3 DNA reads TGTGCCATCAGTGATAGAACCCTAGCGGGAGACTACGAGCAGTACTTC.

This clonotype showed up many times. J is TRBJ1-2 and V is TRBV5-1; D not certain. CDR3 length equals 13 residues. Trimming cost V 4 bases and J 4 bases, with 11 bases left between them. Per the germline V gene, CDR1 is SGHRS and CDR2 is YFSETQ. CDR3 in amino acids: CASSGGIIYGYTF. The CDR3 nucleotides are TGCGCCAGCAGCGGCGGGATCATCTATGGCTACACCTTC.

This clonotype was detected many times. The chain joins TRBV25-1 to TRBJ1-1, with D possibly being TRBD1 (6 bases). V gave up 0 bases and J gave up 1 base, with 15 bases separating them. The length of the CDR3 is 17 residues. Germline CDR1 reads MGHDK; CDR2 reads SYGVNS. CDR3 sequence: CASSEYAGGVSNTEAFF. CDR3 sequence (DNA): TGTGCCAGCAGTGAATACGCGGGGGGCGTATCGAACACTGAAGCTTTCTTT.

Ten or more counts support this clonotype. This chain links TRBV20-1 with TRBJ1-2; the match to TRBD1 covers 7 bases. CDR1 DFQATT and CDR2 SNEGSKA come from the germline V gene (reference sequence). The CDR3 is 13 amino acids. V trimming: 6 bases; J trimming: 6 bases; junction bases outside the gene matches: 10. The CDR3, as DNA: TGCAGTGCAATTGACACAGGGGTACATGGCTACACCTTC. This translates into CSAIDTGVHGYTF.

This clonotype was counted ten times or more. J is TRBJ1-2 and V is TRBV28; D unclear. V lost 5 bases to trimming and J lost 4 bases, with 5 bases between them. The CDR3 extends over 11 amino acids. The germline V gene has CDR1 MDHEN and CDR2 SYDVKM. CDR3 DNA sequence: TGTGCCAGCAGTCCTCTCTATGGCTACACCTTC. This sequence encodes CASSPLYGYTF.